This passage covers 19 T cell receptor beta chains from one sample sequenced in a study of CD4 T cells in relation to SARS-CoV-2 and coronaviruses (dated by TCRdb to the early 2020s). These TCRs are of unknown antigen specificity. Libraries came from the immunoSEQ multiplex PCR assay. Imported from immuneACCESS, the table was reduced by TCRdb to in-frame sequences with V and J called. These copies leave out some clones; in studies compared against another copy, an unresolved V gene accounts for under half, and the cause of the remainder is not known. The sample table shows about 36,000 clones, and 77% are seen once. Of the sample, roughly 22% is held by the ten largest clones. The sequenced material came from memory CD4+ T cells from PBMCs, cultured in vitro. The cell subset or site label, read with the paper, signifies: memory (non-naive) CD4+ T cells. Receptors originate from an adult with COVID-19.

The chain is built from TRBV24-1 and TRBJ2-1, with 9 bases lining up with TRBD2. J gave up 0 bases and V 3 bases, and 2 bases lay outside the gene matches. Germline loops: CDR1 KGHDR, CDR2 SFDVKD. This CDR3 has 16 amino acids. CDR3 amino acids: CATSDHSGSSYNEQFF. The DNA for the CDR3 is TGTGCCACCAGTGATCATAGCGGGAGCTCCTACAATGAGCAGTTCTTC.

Details on this clone: A read error may account for a junction end that differs from germline. The chain uses TRBV5-8 and TRBJ1-1; D gene uncertain. Germline assignment: CDR1 SGHTS and CDR2 YDEGEE. The CDR3 has 12 residues. Here the CDR3 DNA reads TGTGCCAGCAGCTTTTCTAACCGCGTTGCGGGTTTT. Translation gives CASSFSNRVAGF.

A single count supports this clone. The chain has TRBV6-5 and TRBJ1-4, with D perhaps matching TRBD1 (6 bases). This CDR3 has 14 amino acids. V lost 2 bases, J lost 7 bases, and 11 bases lay in between. CDR1 and CDR2 (germline): MNHEY, SVGAGI. In DNA, the CDR3 is TGTGCCAGCAGTTACACCCCGGACAGTGAAAAACTGTTTTTT. It encodes CASSYTPDSEKLFF.

A few counts support this clone. This sequence joins TRBV28 and TRBJ1-3; TRBD1 is a possible D gene (5 bases). The CDR3 is 14 amino acids. V lost 3 bases and J lost 6, with 12 bases in between. Germline V gene data show CDR1 as MDHEN and CDR2 as SYDVKM. The CDR3 DNA is TGTGCCAGCAGTTTTCTCCAGGGTGAAAACACCATATATTTT. It yields the protein CASSFLQGENTIYF.

This clone was seen a handful of times. The chain has TRBV5-1 and TRBJ2-5; 7 nucleotides align to TRBD1. Per germline, CDR1 SGHRS and CDR2 YFSETQ. V was clipped by 3 bases and J by 7 bases; unmatched bases: 9. The CDR3 has 14 amino acids. The CDR3: CASSSKGQQGTQYF. In DNA form, the CDR3 reads TGCGCCAGCAGCTCGAAGGGACAGCAGGGGACCCAGTACTTC. The whole variable domain, remainder taken from reference TRBV5-1 and TRBJ2-5, is KAGVTQTPRYLIKTRGQQVTLSCSPISGHRSVSWYQQTPGQGLQFLFEYFSETQRNKGNFPGRFSGRQFSNSRSEMNVSTLELGDSALYLCASSSKGQQGTQYFGPGTRLLVL.

The rearrangement uses TRBV9 and TRBJ1-2; D is unclear. From germline, CDR1 is SGDLS and CDR2 YYNGEE. The CDR3 runs to 17 residues. V dropped 3 bases and J dropped 4 bases, with 22 bases sitting between them. CDR3 region: CASSAGGRTPQVYGYTF. DNA of the CDR3: TGTGCCAGCAGCGCGGGCGGGCGGACCCCTCAGGTCTATGGCTACACCTTC.

The chain employs TRBV5-4 and TRBJ2-5, with 13 bases matching TRBD2. Germline V gene data show CDR1 as SGHNT and CDR2 as YYREEE (reference sequence). With V trimmed by 4 bases and J by 5 bases, 8 bases remained unmatched. The CDR3 contains 16 residues. This chain's CDR3 is CASSPGLAGAVETQYF. The CDR3 region has the DNA TGTGCCAGCAGCCCTGGACTAGCGGGAGCTGTTGAGACCCAGTACTTC. The full variable domain, its missing parts supplied by reference TRBV5-4 and TRBJ2-5, is ETGVTQSPTHLIKTRGQQVTLRCSSQSGHNTVSWYQQALGQGPQFIFQYYREEENGRGNFPPRFSGLQFPNYSSELNVNALELDDSALYLCASSPGLAGAVETQYFGPGTRLLVL.

The V gene is TRBV29-1, the J gene TRBJ2-3, with D possibly called TRBD1 or TRBD2 (5 bases each). The CDR3 contains 15 residues. Between the trimmed V and J ends, which lost 6 bases and 6 bases, there was a span of 22 bases. Germline V gives CDR1 SQVTM, CDR2 ANQGSEA. Here the CDR3 reads CSVATGLRVPDTQYF. CDR3 nucleotide sequence: TGCAGCGTGGCCACGGGGCTCAGGGTCCCGGATACGCAGTATTTT.

The chain joins TRBV20-1 to TRBJ2-1; D remains ambiguous. Looked up from germline, CDR1 is DFQATT and CDR2 is SNEGSKA (reference sequence). The CDR3 runs to 11 residues. V was shortened by 3 bases and J by 9 bases, with 9 bases between the two germline ends. CDR3: CSARHGTEQFF. The CDR3, as DNA: TGCAGTGCTAGGCACGGAACTGAGCAGTTCTTC.

This chain joins TRBV5-6 and TRBJ2-3; D is undetermined. The CDR3 covers 16 residues. CDR1 is SGHDT, CDR2 YYEEEE, per germline. Trimming took 2 bases from V and 6 from J, leaving 19 bases between them. The CDR3 region is CASSFFVGPRADTQYF. CDR3 nucleotides: TGTGCCAGCAGCTTTTTTGTCGGCCCCAGAGCCGATACGCAGTATTTT.

The chain links TRBV18 to TRBJ2-7; unclear D gene. Trimming left V 1 base short and J 2 bases short, with 15 bases between. The CDR3 covers 16 residues. Germline CDR1 and CDR2: KGHSH and LQKENI. The CDR3 loop is CASSPRRAGDAYEQYF. In DNA, the CDR3 is TGTGCCAGCTCACCACGCCGGGCAGGTGATGCCTACGAGCAGTACTTC.

The rearrangement uses TRBV10-3 and TRBJ1-2; TRBD1 matches at 7 bases. J lost 7 bases, V lost 3 bases, and 11 bases had no gene match. Per germline, CDR1 ENHRY and CDR2 SYGVKD. CDR3 length: 15 amino acids. CDR3 protein: CAISDPGQQVFGYTF. The CDR3 nucleotides read TGTGCCATCAGTGATCCGGGACAGCAAGTATTTGGCTACACCTTC.

Only a few counts were recorded for this clone. The chain has TRBV5-6 and TRBJ2-2, with 7 bases fitting TRBD2. Germline-derived CDR1 and CDR2 are SGHDT and YYEEEE. The CDR3 extends over 16 amino acids. Losses at the gene ends were 4 bases for V and 2 bases for J; bases not matched to a gene: 8. The CDR3 DNA reads TGTGCCAGCAGCCTGAGCGGGAACCTTAACACCGGGGAGCTGTTTTTT. Amino acids: CASSLSGNLNTGELFF.

The V call is TRBV7-2, the J call TRBJ1-2; tentatively, D is TRBD1 (6 bases). Trimming stripped 0 bases from V and 7 bases from J, with 15 bases between. The CDR3 runs to 15 residues. Germline CDR1 SGHTA, CDR2 FQGNSA. CDR3 coding DNA: TGTGCCAGCAGCTTAGCGGGGCCGGGGGCGCCTGGCTACACCTTC. It encodes CASSLAGPGAPGYTF.

This clone appeared a single time. V usage is TRBV3-1 (or the pseudogene TRBV3-2) and J usage is TRBJ2-1; a possible D gene is TRBD1 (6 bases). CDR1 is LGHDT, CDR2 YNNKEL, per germline (reference sequence). CDR3 length equals 13 residues. Trimming stripped 2 bases from V and 6 bases from J, with 8 bases between. The CDR3 sequence is CASSQSGVNEQFF. The CDR3 DNA is TGTGCCAGCAGCCAATCAGGGGTCAATGAGCAGTTCTTC.

This clone was observed a single time. This chain joins TRBV27 and TRBJ1-1, with D tentatively TRBD1 (6 bases). The CDR3 consists of 16 residues. The germline V gene has CDR1 MNHEY and CDR2 SMNVEV (reference sequence). The V end lost 2 bases, the J end lost 3 bases, and 16 bases lay between the germline ends. CDR3 in DNA: TGTGCCAGCAGTTTACGAAGTGGGGGCCGGGACACTGAAGCTTTCTTT. This encodes CASSLRSGGRDTEAFF.

The chain carries TRBV7-2 and TRBJ1-1; the D is unclear. The CDR3 loop spans 14 amino acids. CDR1 and CDR2 (germline): SGHTA, FQGNSA. Trimming removed 4 bases from V and 1 base from J, with 10 bases in between. The CDR3 DNA follows: TGTGCCAGCAGCTGGCGCGGCGGGAACACTGAAGCTTTCTTT. Its protein is CASSWRGGNTEAFF.

The table lists this clone with a count of one. The chain recombines TRBV4-3 with TRBJ2-5, with 10 nucleotides matching TRBD2. This CDR3 spans 20 amino acids. Unmatched junction bases numbered 17, after V lost 0 bases and J lost 4 bases. Per germline, CDR1 LGHNA and CDR2 YSLEER. The CDR3 sequence is CASSQDLGSSGSMLGETQYF. CDR3 bases: TGCGCCAGCAGCCAAGATCTGGGGTCTAGCGGGAGTATGTTGGGAGAGACCCAGTACTTC.

This sequence joins TRBV9 and TRBJ2-7; D may be TRBD1 (6 bases). V gave up 4 bases and J gave up 6 bases, with 17 bases separating them. This CDR3 spans 14 amino acids. Germline CDR1 and CDR2: SGDLS and YYNGEE. For the CDR3, the DNA is TGTGCCAGCAGCCCTACTACAGGGCTGGCCGAGCAGTACTTC. It translates to CASSPTTGLAEQYF.